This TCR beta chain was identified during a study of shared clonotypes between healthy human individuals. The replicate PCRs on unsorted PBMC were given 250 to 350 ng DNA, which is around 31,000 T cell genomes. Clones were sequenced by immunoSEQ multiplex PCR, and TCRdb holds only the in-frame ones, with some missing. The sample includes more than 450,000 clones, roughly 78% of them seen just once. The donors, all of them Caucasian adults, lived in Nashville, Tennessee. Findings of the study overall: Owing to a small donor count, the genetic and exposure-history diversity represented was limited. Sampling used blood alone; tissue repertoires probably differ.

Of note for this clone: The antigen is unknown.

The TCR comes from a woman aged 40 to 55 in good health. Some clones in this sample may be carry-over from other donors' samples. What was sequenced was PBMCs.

In DNA, the CDR3 is TGTGCCAGCAGTGAGGGGGGGCCCCAAGGCACCCAGTACTTC. Its translation is CASSEGGPQGTQYF. V and J are TRBV2 and TRBJ2-5; possibly TRBD2 for D (7 bases). This CDR3 comprises 14 residues. Germline loops: CDR1 SNHLY, CDR2 FYNNEI. The V gene lost 3 bases and the J gene lost 8 bases, with 16 bases spanning the gap. Looking up the rest from reference TRBV2 and TRBJ2-5 gives the full variable domain: EPEVTQTPSHQVTQMGQEVILRCVPISNHLYFYWYRQILGQKVEFLVSFYNNEISEKSEIFDDQFSVERPDGSNFTLKIRSTKLEDSAMYFCASSEGGPQGTQYFGPGTRLLVL.